Listed below are T cell receptor beta chains from one sample, sequenced in a study of blood T cells in healthy people across ages. TCRdb called the 5' RACE reads again in MiXCR, with one record for every CDR3 protein. This sample has approximately 1,700,000 distinct CDR3 sequences, with 30% to 40% found just once. Specimen: blood. The receptors originated from a human donor in good health. Both conserved end residues are trimmed from each CDR3. The order of the fields is J gene, V gene, CDR3 protein.

>TRBJ1-1|TRBV25-1
ASSEVQGGTEAF
>TRBJ2-5|TRBV4-2
ASSQDGAQTTQY
>TRBJ1-2|TRBV7-9
ASSLASGQNGYT
>TRBJ2-1|TRBV6-2/TRBV6-3
ASRNDRASYNEQF
>TRBJ2-7|TRBV10-3
AIRDTSYEQY
>TRBJ2-7|TRBV6-2/TRBV6-3
ASRGRVDEQY
>TRBJ1-1|TRBV9
ASSAKIRVNTEAF
>TRBJ2-7|TRBV7-2
ASGEGAYSYEQY
>TRBJ1-4|TRBV11-3
ASSQQGPLEKLF
>TRBJ2-7|TRBV28
ASMLPEQY
>TRBJ1-1|TRBV30
AWDMNTEAF
>TRBJ1-2|TRBV7-2
ASSAGTGALYGYT
>TRBJ2-3|TRBV10-3
AVRLSGDPDTQY
>TRBJ1-4|TRBV12-3/TRBV12-4
ASSPGGASNEKLF
>TRBJ2-1|TRBV7-2
ASSTSLREQF
>TRBJ2-7|TRBV28
ASRPPDRAGSYEQY
>TRBJ2-1|TRBV7-2
ASSLDGTSGGNEQF
>TRBJ2-1|TRBV6-2/TRBV6-3
ASGRPPYNEQF
>TRBJ1-2|TRBV29-1
SVGGQGSYNYGYT
>TRBJ2-7|TRBV5-4
ASSFPTGSSEKQY
>TRBJ2-3|TRBV28
ASSSIRTDRTHRTDTQY
>TRBJ2-1|TRBV6-5
TSRGQGAWSEQF
>TRBJ1-1|TRBV14
ASSRRTGWAETEAF
>TRBJ2-7|TRBV7-9
ASSLDILEQY